The present entry profiles one T cell receptor (beta chain) with its context. Then a second PCR, running about 6 to 11 cycles, was carried out with a sample-barcoded 5' primer and a J-beta primer mix. TCRdb analysed the 5' RACE reads with MiXCR anew, one entry per CDR3 protein. This table has some 700,000 distinct CDR3 sequences, about 20% appearing once. The entry originates in a study of blood T cells in healthy people across ages. Overall study context: Every two T cells gave about one barcoded beta molecule via template switching.

This sequence was found in a man aged 70-80 years in good health. Sequenced material: blood.

The CDR3 DNA reads as TGTGCCAGCAGTTGGGGGGCGGGTTTAAGCAATCAGCCCCAGCATTTT. This gives the protein CASSWGAGLSNQPQHF. The chain carries TRBV12-3 or TRBV12-4 and TRBJ1-5; tentative D call: TRBD1 (6 bases). V lost 4 bases, J lost 1 base, and 14 bases lay in between. The CDR3 covers 16 residues.